Following are 15 T cell receptor beta chains from one sample sequenced in a study of Graves' ophthalmopathy and Graves' hyperthyroidism. Amplification of the TCR beta CDR3 regions used RNA transcripts (as template). Amplification began with first-round RT-PCR using HTBI primers, then second-round multiplex PCR was performed. TCRdb itself ran the multiplex PCR reads through MiXCR, one entry per CDR3 protein. In the table there are more than 1,000,000 distinct CDR3 sequences, about 36% of which are singletons. Material for sequencing was peripheral blood or thyroid tissue (not recorded which). The receptor set was obtained from an adult man with Graves' hyperthyroidism.

The rearrangement uses TRBV29-1 and TRBJ1-1; D perhaps matches TRBD1 (5 bases). Germline-derived CDR1 and CDR2 are SQVTM and ANQGSEA. This CDR3 has 13 residues. In nucleotides, the CDR3 is TGCAGAGCTAGTTCGACAGCAAACACTGAAGCTTTCTTT. Its translation is CRASSTANTEAFF.

This clonotype was counted at least ten times. J is TRBJ1-2 and V is TRBV2, with D unclear. Germline V gives CDR1 SNHLY, CDR2 FYNNEI. The V gene lost 6 bases and the J gene lost 4 bases, with 27 bases spanning the gap. The CDR3 runs 18 residues. For the CDR3, the DNA is TGTGCCAGCAGGATCCGACGCGTGTGGCAGTTAAGACCCTATGGCTACACCTTC. It is translated as CASRIRRVWQLRPYGYTF.

There are many counts of this clonotype. V usage is TRBV9 and J usage is TRBJ2-5; D might be TRBD2 (5 bases). Germline V CDR1 and CDR2: SGDLS, YYNGEE. V shed 4 bases and J shed 4 bases, with 20 bases lying between them. This CDR3 is built from 16 residues. Here the CDR3 DNA reads TGTGCCAGCAGCACCGTAAGACCGGGCCGGGGAGAGACCCAGTACTTC. Translating gives CASSTVRPGRGETQYF.

J is TRBJ2-7 and V is TRBV7-6; D ambiguous. Germline CDR1 is SGHVS and CDR2 is FNYEAQ. CDR3 length: 13 residues. V was pared by 5 bases and J by 3 bases, with 11 bases between. DNA for the CDR3: TGTGCCAGCAGCGCGCCGGAAAACTACGAGCAGTACTTC. It codes for CASSAPENYEQYF.

The chain has TRBV7-2 and TRBJ2-7; TRBD2 aligns across 8 bases. The V gene end was trimmed by 6 bases and the J gene end by 3 bases; junction bases not matched to a gene: 10. CDR3 length: 15 residues. Germline V gene data show CDR1 as SGHTA and CDR2 as FQGNSA. The chain's CDR3 is CASSLRSGSLYEQYF. CDR3 DNA sequence: TGTGCCAGCAGTTTGAGAAGCGGGAGCCTCTACGAGCAGTACTTC.

The rearrangement uses TRBV15 and TRBJ1-5, with D unresolved. The CDR3 is 18 residues long. The germline V gene encodes CDR1 LNHNV and CDR2 YYDKDF (reference sequence). Trimming left V 0 bases short and J 0 bases short, with 15 bases between. The CDR3, as DNA: TGTGCCACCAGCAGAGAGATGGGCGGGGATGTTAGCAATCAGCCCCAGCATTTT. Residues: CATSREMGGDVSNQPQHF.

This clonotype was counted at least ten times. The chain carries TRBV27 and TRBJ1-2, with 9 bases that match TRBD1. The CDR3 length is 13 residues. Germline trimming cut 6 bases from V and 5 bases from J; bases unmatched to any gene: 4. Germline CDR1 reads MNHEY; CDR2 reads SMNVEV (reference sequence). The CDR3 DNA follows: TGTGCCAGCAGCTTTGGACAGGGGTATGGCTACACCTTC. This gives the protein CASSFGQGYGYTF.

The chain carries TRBV12-3 or TRBV12-4 and TRBJ2-5, with 10 bases aligning to TRBD2. This CDR3 is built from 18 residues. With V trimmed by 4 bases and J by 3 bases, 14 bases remained unmatched. The CDR3 coding sequence is TGTGCCAGCAGTTCGCTTAAGCCCGGGACTAGCGCCAAAGAGACCCAGTACTTC. As protein: CASSSLKPGTSAKETQYF.

This sequence joins TRBV6-5 and TRBJ1-3, with unresolved D. Germline V gene sequence: CDR1 MNHEY, CDR2 SVGAGI. The CDR3 is 13 residues long. The V end was cut by 0 bases, the J end by 4 bases, with 4 bases between. The chain's CDR3 is CASSYSLGNTIYF. In DNA form, the CDR3 reads TGTGCCAGCAGTTACTCCCTAGGAAACACCATATATTTT.

This clonotype was observed many times. This chain connects TRBV20-1 to TRBJ2-7; D is possibly TRBD1 (5 bases). Germline-derived CDR1 and CDR2 are DFQATT and SNEGSKA (reference sequence). V lost 0 bases and J lost 4, with 13 bases in between. The CDR3 is 14 residues long. CDR3 DNA: TGCAGTGCTAGAGACCCCAGGGCTACGTACGAGCAGTACTTC. Residues: CSARDPRATYEQYF.

This clonotype was seen many times. The rearrangement joins TRBV11-2 to TRBJ2-7; D is unclear. CDR3 length equals 14 residues. The germline gives CDR1 SGHAT, CDR2 FQNNGV. Deletions cut 0 bases from V and 3 bases from J, with 9 bases between. CDR3 amino acids: CASSLDRLGYEQYF. For the CDR3, the DNA is TGTGCCAGCAGCTTAGATCGATTGGGCTACGAGCAGTACTTC.

This clonotype was detected ten times or more. V gene TRBV2 combines with J gene TRBJ1-6; TRBD1 is a possible D gene (5 bases). The V end was cut by 5 bases, the J end by 3 bases, with 14 bases between. Germline assignment: CDR1 SNHLY and CDR2 FYNNEI. This CDR3 has 16 residues. The DNA for the CDR3 is TGTGCCAGCAGTACTCCCGTAGGGGACTATAATTCACCCCTCCACTTT. Its translation is CASSTPVGDYNSPLHF.

V and J are TRBV10-3 and TRBJ2-7; no clear D. CDR3 size: 13 residues. CDR1 is ENHRY, CDR2 SYGVKD, per germline. Between the trimmed V and J ends, which lost 2 bases and 6 bases, there was a span of 11 bases. CDR3 region: CAISEPPGFEQYF. CDR3 bases: TGTGCCATCAGTGAGCCCCCCGGGTTCGAGCAGTACTTC.

The rearrangement uses TRBV7-2 and TRBJ1-2; D possibly corresponds to TRBD1 (6 bases). Trimming shortened V by 5 bases and J by 2 bases, and 15 bases separated the two germline ends. This CDR3 contains 15 residues. Per the germline V gene, CDR1 is SGHTA and CDR2 is FQGNSA. The CDR3 spells CASSLDSFENYGYTF. The CDR3 nucleotides read TGTGCCAGCAGCCTGGACAGCTTTGAGAACTATGGCTACACCTTC.

This clonotype has at least ten counts. V usage is TRBV7-2 and J usage is TRBJ2-5, with D perhaps TRBD2 (5 bases). CDR3 length: 16 amino acids. The V and J ends lost 1 base and 3 bases respectively, with 15 bases between them. CDR1 is SGHTA, CDR2 FQGNSA, per germline. This chain's CDR3 is CASSLGRLLFKETQYF. Here the CDR3 DNA reads TGTGCCAGCAGCTTAGGGCGACTACTGTTTAAAGAGACCCAGTACTTC.